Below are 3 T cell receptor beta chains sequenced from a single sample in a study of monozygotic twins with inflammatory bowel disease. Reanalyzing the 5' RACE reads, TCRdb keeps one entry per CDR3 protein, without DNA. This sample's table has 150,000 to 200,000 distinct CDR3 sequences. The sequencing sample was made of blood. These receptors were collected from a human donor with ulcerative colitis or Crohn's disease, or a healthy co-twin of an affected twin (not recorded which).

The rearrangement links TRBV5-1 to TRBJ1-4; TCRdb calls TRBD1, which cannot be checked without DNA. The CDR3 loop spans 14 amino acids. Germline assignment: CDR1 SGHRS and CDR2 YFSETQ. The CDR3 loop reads CASSLASGPEKLFF.

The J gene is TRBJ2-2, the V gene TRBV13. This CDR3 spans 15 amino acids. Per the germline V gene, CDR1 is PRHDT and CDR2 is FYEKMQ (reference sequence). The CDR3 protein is CASSSGITNTGELFF.

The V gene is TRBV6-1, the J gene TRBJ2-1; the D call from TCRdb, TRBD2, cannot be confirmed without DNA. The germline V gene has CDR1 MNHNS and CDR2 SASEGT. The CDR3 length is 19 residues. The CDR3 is CASSGRSKKRLAGEHEQFF.